The TCR beta chain described here comes from a study of CXCR3-negative and CXCR3-positive naive CD8 T cells. General observations from the study: In both naive subsets diversity was comparably high, whereas memory CD8+ cells showed much lower diversity. Fresh PBMCs went into most assays, and CXCR3 expression partly declined after cryopreservation. Comparison of naive subsets found surface CD5 to be comparable, and TCR strength was inferred on the basis of TRB CDR3 properties.

The study sorted every CD8+ T cell subset in triplicate at about 270,000 cells each. Libraries of TRB cDNA were made by 5' RACE and carried UMIs. TCRdb reprocessed the 5' RACE reads and keeps a single row for each CDR3 protein, giving no DNA. The table lists 90,000 to 95,000 distinct CDR3 sequences, with about 1.5% in the top ten. With regard to this clonotype: The antigen is unknown.

Per the germline V gene, CDR1 is SGHVS and CDR2 is FNYEAQ. This CDR3 is built from 16 residues. The specimen sequenced was naive CXCR3- CD8+ T cells from blood. Subset described: CD45RO-CCR7+CD27+CD95- naive CD8+ T cells lacking CXCR3 (TNR3-). V and J are TRBV7-6 and TRBJ1-1. The TCR sequence derives from a human donor in good health. Some clones in this sample may be carry-over from other donors' samples. This CDR3 reads CASSLGKAPGNTEAFF.